This TCR beta chain derives from a study of blood T cell repertoires in COVID-19. Study details: Material from acute and convalescent COVID-19 was sourced from the United States, Italy and Spain. In each case, the material was cDNA or gDNA derived from T cells, B-cell-depleted T cells, or PBMCs.

Between the trimmed V and J ends, which lost 2 bases and 0 bases, there was a span of 11 bases. CDR1 and CDR2 from the germline V gene are SGHVS and FQNEAQ. The CDR3 has 16 amino acids. Authors' data handling: Reference gene primer amplification gave nucleated cell count estimates. Assay used: immunoSEQ multiplex PCR; TCRdb lists only in-frame clones, some missing. V and J calls and clone size are copied from that table; D and trimming were computed from the DNA. The sample has about 120,000 clones; nearly 90% are singletons. The TCR comes from a woman aged 55-70 years with COVID-19, enrolled during active disease. Sequencing was performed on peripheral blood. The V call is TRBV7-8, the J call TRBJ1-3, with D possibly TRBD1 on 6 matching bases. CDR3 DNA sequence: TGTGCCAGCAGCTTAAGCCGACAGGCCTCTGGAAACACCATATATTTT. The encoded protein is CASSLSRQASGNTIYF. Combining the CDR3 with reference TRBV7-8 and TRBJ1-3 gives the whole variable domain GAGVSQSPRYKVAKRGQDVALRCDPISGHVSLFWYQQALGQGPEFLTYFQNEAQLDKSGLPSDRFFAERPEGSVSTLKIQRTQQEDSAVYLCASSLSRQASGNTIYFGEGSWLTVV.